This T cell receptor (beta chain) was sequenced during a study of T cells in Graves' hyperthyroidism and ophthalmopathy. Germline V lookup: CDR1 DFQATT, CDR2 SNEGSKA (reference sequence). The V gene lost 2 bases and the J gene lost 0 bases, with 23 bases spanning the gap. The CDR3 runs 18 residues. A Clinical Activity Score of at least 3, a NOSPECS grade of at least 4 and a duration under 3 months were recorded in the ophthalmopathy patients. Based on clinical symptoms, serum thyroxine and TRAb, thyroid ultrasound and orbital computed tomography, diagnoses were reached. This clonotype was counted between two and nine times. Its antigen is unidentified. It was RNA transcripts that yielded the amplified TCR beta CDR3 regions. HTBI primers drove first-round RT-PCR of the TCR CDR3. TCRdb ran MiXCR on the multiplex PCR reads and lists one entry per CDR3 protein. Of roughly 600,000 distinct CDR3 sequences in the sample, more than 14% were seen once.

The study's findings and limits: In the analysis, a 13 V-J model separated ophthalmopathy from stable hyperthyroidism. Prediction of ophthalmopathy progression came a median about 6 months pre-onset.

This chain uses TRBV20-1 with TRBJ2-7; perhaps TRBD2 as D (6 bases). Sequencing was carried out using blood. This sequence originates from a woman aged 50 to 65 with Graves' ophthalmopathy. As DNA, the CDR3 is TGCAGTGCTAGACAACCGGGACTCAAACGCTTAAACTCCTACGAGCAGTACTTC. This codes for CSARQPGLKRLNSYEQYF.